This passage covers 20 T cell receptor beta chains from one sample sequenced in a study of blood T cell repertoires in COVID-19. This table comes from immunoSEQ multiplex PCR, and its TCRdb copy is limited to in-frame clones, with some not included. Among under 50,000 clones listed, around 89% were seen once. The sample taken for sequencing was peripheral blood. The source of these receptors is a man aged 65 to 79 with active COVID-19.

V usage is TRBV10-3 and J usage is TRBJ1-6; no clear D gene. There are 13 residues in the CDR3. CDR1 is ENHRY, CDR2 SYGVKD, per germline. The CDR3 is CAITDNTNSPLHF. CDR3 DNA sequence: TGTGCGATAACAGACAACACCAATTCACCCCTCCACTTT.

CDR3 sequence: CASSHLAGGTDTQYF. The DNA for the CDR3 is TGTGCCAGCAGCCACCTAGCGGGGGGCACAGATACGCAGTATTTT. The chain has TRBV3-1 (or the pseudogene TRBV3-2) and TRBJ2-3; TRBD2 aligns across 10 bases. CDR3 length: 15 amino acids. Germline CDR1 reads LGHDT; CDR2 reads YNNKEL (reference sequence). Germline trimming cut 3 bases from V and 1 base from J; bases unmatched to any gene: 1.

The CDR3 region has the DNA TGCAGCGTTGAAGGGGGCAGGCTGGCAGCGGGCGAGCAGTACTTC. Amino acid sequence: CSVEGGRLAAGEQYF. The chain combines TRBV29-1 with TRBJ2-7; D perhaps matches TRBD2 (6 bases). Trimming shortened V by 1 base and J by 6 bases, and 19 bases separated the two germline ends. Germline V gives CDR1 SQVTM, CDR2 ANQGSEA. The CDR3 consists of 15 residues.

By share of the sample, this clone is large (0.1 to 1%). The chain combines TRBV7-9 with TRBJ1-2; TRBD1 is a possible D gene (6 bases). The CDR3 sequence is 13 residues long. In germline, CDR1 is SEHNR, CDR2 FQNEAQ (reference sequence). Trimming left V 5 bases short and J 5 bases short, with 12 bases between. The DNA for the CDR3 is TGTGCCAGCAGCAAGGACAGACAATATGGCTACACCTTC. Protein: CASSKDRQYGYTF.

The V and J genes are TRBV5-5 and TRBJ2-5; possible D gene TRBD1, 6 bases. The CDR3 runs to 16 residues. The V end was cut by 4 bases, the J end by 2 bases, with 18 bases between. Germline V gene data show CDR1 as SGHKS and CDR2 as YYEKEE (reference sequence). The CDR3 sequence: CASSQQGSRVQETQYF. CDR3 coding DNA: TGTGCCAGCAGCCAACAGGGAAGTAGAGTACAAGAGACCCAGTACTTC.

The sample holds a few counts of this clone. This chain joins TRBV14 and TRBJ2-1; the match to TRBD2 covers 7 bases. V gave up 3 bases and J gave up 15 bases; unmatched junction bases: 11. The CDR3 is made up of 13 amino acids. The germline gives CDR1 SGHDN, CDR2 FVKESK. Written as DNA, the CDR3 is TGTGCCAGCAGCCACTCTGCGGCAAGGACTAGGTTCTTC. Its translation: CASSHSAARTRFF.

V usage is TRBV28 and J usage is TRBJ1-5; D may be TRBD1 (6 bases). V lost 6 bases and J lost 5, with 17 bases in between. Germline CDR1 and CDR2: MDHEN and SYDVKM. The CDR3 contains 15 residues. The CDR3 bases are TGTGCCAGCAGCTTGGGTCAGGGGCGGGATCAGCCCCAGCATTTT. Its protein product is CASSLGQGRDQPQHF.

The chain joins TRBV2 to TRBJ2-5, with a weak D call TRBD1 (5 bases). The CDR3 runs to 15 residues. Trimming stripped 2 bases from V and 1 base from J, with 11 bases between. Per the germline V gene, CDR1 is SNHLY and CDR2 is FYNNEI. CDR3 sequence: CASSEQGSSQETQYF. Here the CDR3 DNA reads TGTGCCAGCAGTGAACAGGGTTCTTCCCAAGAGACCCAGTACTTC.

This chain uses TRBV2 with TRBJ2-1, with TRBD2 matching 10 bases. This CDR3 region has 17 residues. Germline assignment: CDR1 SNHLY and CDR2 FYNNEI. V lost 7 bases to trimming and J lost 4 bases; unmatched junction nucleotides: 13. CDR3 loop: CASKNGIAGGLYNEQFF. Here the CDR3 DNA reads TGTGCCAGCAAAAACGGTATAGCGGGGGGTCTGTACAATGAGCAGTTCTTC.

V and J are TRBV6-2 or TRBV6-3 and TRBJ1-4; TRBD1 matches 7 bases. Per germline, CDR1 MNHEY and CDR2 SVGEGT. The CDR3 sequence is 14 residues long. The ends lost 5 bases at V and 7 bases at J; junction bases unmatched: 7. This CDR3 reads CASSGGQSFEKLFF. The CDR3 DNA reads as TGTGCCAGCAGTGGGGGACAGAGTTTTGAAAAACTGTTTTTT.

The chain is built from TRBV7-2 and TRBJ2-3; D remains unclear. The CDR3 runs to 17 residues. Trimming cost V 5 bases and J 0 bases, with 18 bases left between them. The V gene's germline CDR1 is SGHTA and CDR2 FQGNSA. CDR3 protein: CASSKQSYLVSTDTQYF. For the CDR3, the DNA is TGTGCCAGCAGCAAACAATCATATCTAGTAAGCACAGATACGCAGTATTTT.

In its sample, this clone was seen once. The genes are TRBV7-9 and TRBJ1-3, with D possibly being TRBD1 (5 bases). CDR3 length: 17 residues. V gave up 3 bases and J gave up 1 base, with 16 bases separating them. From germline, CDR1 is SEHNR and CDR2 FQNEAQ (reference sequence). The DNA of the CDR3 is TGTGCCAGCAGCTTTGCAGCAGGGTTCAGTTCTGGAAACACCATATATTTT. It encodes CASSFAAGFSSGNTIYF. The entire variable domain, with the rest obtained from reference TRBV7-9 and TRBJ1-3, is as follows: DTGVSQNPRHKITKRGQNVTFRCDPISEHNRLYWYRQTLGQGPEFLTYFQNEAQLEKSRLLSDRFSAERPKGSFSTLEIQRTEQGDSAMYLCASSFAAGFSSGNTIYFGEGSWLTVV.

Worth noting for this clone: One end of the junction fails to match germline, which may point to a read error. This rearrangement joins TRBV7-9 to TRBJ2-1; 8 positions match TRBD2. Germline V CDR1 and CDR2: SEHNR, FQNEAQ (reference sequence). The CDR3 runs 14 residues. The DNA of the CDR3 is TGTGCCAGCACCTTAGCGGGGCCCTACAATGAGCAGTTCTTC. Protein product: CASTLAGPYNEQFF.

The sample holds a few counts of this clone. The chain couples TRBV27 to TRBJ2-7; TRBD1 matches at 7 bases. From germline, CDR1 is MNHEY and CDR2 SMNVEV (reference sequence). This CDR3 region has 15 residues. Unmatched junction bases numbered 7, after V lost 5 bases and J lost 0 bases. CDR3 sequence reads: CASSEPGTASYEQYF. Written as DNA, the CDR3 is TGTGCCAGCAGTGAACCCGGGACAGCCTCCTACGAGCAGTACTTC.

This chain connects TRBV6-1 to TRBJ1-1; possible D gene TRBD1, 5 bases. This CDR3 contains 16 residues. V was trimmed by 1 base and J by 1 base, leaving 13 bases between them. Per the germline V gene, CDR1 is MNHNS and CDR2 is SASEGT. The CDR3 spells CASSEGRGDANTEAFF. The CDR3 DNA is TGTGCCAGCAGTGAAGGGAGGGGTGATGCGAACACTGAAGCTTTCTTT.

The J gene is TRBJ2-2, the V gene TRBV27, with TRBD2 matching over 12 bases. CDR1 MNHEY and CDR2 SMNVEV come from the germline V gene (reference sequence). Unmatched junction bases numbered 3, after V lost 2 bases and J lost 5 bases. The CDR3 contains 16 residues. Here the CDR3 DNA reads TGTGCCAGCAGTTTACTAGCGGGGGGGCCAACCGGGGAGCTGTTTTTT. Its translation is CASSLLAGGPTGELFF.

This clone was counted once. The chain has TRBV5-1 and TRBJ2-1, with TRBD2 matching over 7 bases. Germline V gene lookup returns CDR1 SGHRS and CDR2 YFSETQ. The CDR3 is 14 amino acids. With 1 base clipped from V and 8 bases from J, the junction kept 6 bases outside the gene matches. The CDR3 region has the DNA TGCGCCAGCAGCTTGATGGCGGGGGTGGATGAGCAGTTCTTC. Translation: CASSLMAGVDEQFF.

The chain has TRBV15 and TRBJ2-2, with 11 bases that match TRBD1. Germline-derived CDR1 and CDR2 are LNHNV and YYDKDF (reference sequence). CDR3 size: 17 residues. The V gene end was trimmed by 2 bases and the J gene end by 1 base; junction bases not matched to a gene: 3. In nucleotides, the CDR3 is TGTGCCACCAGCAGACCTGGGACAGGGGGGAACACCGGGGAGCTGTTTTTT. The encoded protein is CATSRPGTGGNTGELFF.

This clone was seen once. The chain uses TRBV5-5 and TRBJ2-3; TRBD2 might be the D (6 bases). Germline assignment: CDR1 SGHKS and CDR2 YYEKEE (reference sequence). The CDR3 loop spans 16 amino acids. V lost 2 bases and J lost 1, with 14 bases in between. The CDR3 coding sequence is TGTGCCAGCAGCTTTGGGGCGGGGTTGGGCACAGATACGCAGTATTTT. Amino acids: CASSFGAGLGTDTQYF. The variable domain in full, with the rest retrieved from reference TRBV5-5 and TRBJ2-3, is DAGVTQSPTHLIKTRGQQVTLRCSPISGHKSVSWYQQVLGQGPQFIFQYYEKEERGRGNFPDRFSARQFPNYSSELNVNALLLGDSALYLCASSFGAGLGTDTQYFGPGTRLTVL.

The V gene is TRBV19, the J gene TRBJ2-3; no clear D gene. Germline-derived CDR1 and CDR2 are LNHDA and SQIVND (reference sequence). The V and J ends lost 0 bases and 5 bases respectively, with 6 bases between them. This CDR3 contains 13 residues. DNA for the CDR3: TGTGCCAGTAGTATAGAGGGCAGAGATACGCAGTATTTT. This encodes CASSIEGRDTQYF.